Below, 2 T cell receptor beta chains from the same sample are listed, as sequenced in a study of CD8 T cells in ankylosing spondylitis. Overall study findings and caveats: Within ankylosing spondylitis blood, a TCR beta motif made up of several highly homologous variants appeared to be characteristic.

TCRdb ran MiXCR on the 5' RACE reads and lists one entry per CDR3 protein. This table holds approximately 300,000 distinct CDR3 sequences, approximately 8.2% found once. Antigens of these TCRs are unknown. The sequencing sample was made of blood, either unsorted or a sorted T cell fraction (not recorded which). The receptor source for this set is a male donor with ankylosing spondylitis.

This clonotype occurred a few times. The V call is TRBV4-2, the J call TRBJ2-4; D gene ambiguous. The V gene's germline CDR1 is LGHNA and CDR2 YNFKEQ. The CDR3 covers 16 residues. V lost 0 bases to trimming and J lost 3 bases, with 12 bases between them. Here the CDR3 DNA reads TGTGCCAGCAGCCAAGATCTAGAACTCATCAAAAACATTCAGTACTTC. It encodes CASSQDLELIKNIQYF.

The chain uses TRBV29-1 and TRBJ2-3; D gene unclear. V shed 7 bases and J shed 2 bases, with 7 bases lying between them. Germline V CDR1 and CDR2: SQVTM, ANQGSEA. CDR3 size: 11 residues. The CDR3 loop reads CSGHPTDTQYF. CDR3 in DNA: TGCAGCGGACACCCCACAGATACGCAGTATTTT.